Listed below are T cell receptor beta chains from one sample, sequenced in a study of T cell repertoires in cytomegalovirus infection. MiXCR, run by TCRdb on the reads, gives a single entry per CDR3 protein. The table includes around 710,000 distinct CDR3 sequences, around 29% detected once. These receptors have no identified antigens. This material consisted of cultured CD8+ T cells from PBMCs, taken from culture after CMV antigen stimulation. The receptors were sampled from a human donor in good health (CMV status not recorded). Some clones in this sample may be carry-over from other donors' samples. The CDR3 runs from the conserved cysteine through the conserved F or W. A D gene is named only where the DNA matches it firmly. Part of the rows lack a size; the others show once, few, many or a class for expanded clones.

>.|TRBV6-6|.|TRBJ2-5
TGTGCCAGCAGTTATGAGGTACAAGAGACCCAGTACTTC
CASSYEVQETQYF
>TRBD2|TRBV6-1|few|TRBJ2-2
TGTGCCAGCACCTTGATGGGACTAGCGGGGTTAAACACCGGGGAGCTGTTTTTT
CASTLMGLAGLNTGELFF
>TRBD1|TRBV4-1|.|TRBJ2-5
TGCGCCAGCAGCCTGGACAGGGGTTGGAGAGAGACCCAGTACTTC
CASSLDRGWRETQYF
>TRBD1|TRBV15|.|TRBJ1-2
TGTGTCACCAGCAGAGATAGGACAGGGAATCCCCCCTATGGCTACACCTTC
CVTSRDRTGNPPYGYTF
>.|TRBV6-5|once|TRBJ1-6
TGTGCCAGCAGTTACTCGAACGCGGGGAGGGATTCACCCCTCCACTTT
CASSYSNAGRDSPLHF
>TRBD1|TRBV7-9|few|TRBJ2-1
TGTGCCAGCCTCTCGACAGGGGGCGGCAATGAGCAGTTCTTC
CASLSTGGGNEQFF
>.|TRBV28|.|TRBJ1-1
TGTGCCAGCAGTTTAGGAGAGGGGCTAACTGAAGCTTTCTTT
CASSLGEGLTEAFF
>TRBD1|TRBV4-1|few|TRBJ1-1
TGCGCCAGCAGCCTATCTCGGACAGGGGCCCCCTTGAACACTGAAGCTTTCTTT
CASSLSRTGAPLNTEAFF
>TRBD1|TRBV12-3/TRBV12-4|.|TRBJ1-1
TGTGCCAGCAGTTTAGCGTTGGGAGAGGGGGCTAGTTTGAACACTGAAGCTTTCTTT
CASSLALGEGASLNTEAFF
>.|TRBV10-3|.|TRBJ2-2
TGTGCCAGCCAGGGGTCCGAGCTGTTTTTT
CASQGSELFF
>.|TRBV25-1|.|TRBJ2-5
TGTGCCAGCAGTGATCCCTATGTGACCCAGTACTTC
CASSDPYVTQYF
>TRBD1|TRBV27|few|TRBJ2-2
TGTGCCAGCTTGGACCGACAGGGAGAAGGGAACACCGGGGAGCTGTTTTTT
CASLDRQGEGNTGELFF
>TRBD1|TRBV27|.|TRBJ2-3
TGTGCCAGCTACAGGGGGCCCACAGATACGCAGTATTTT
CASYRGPTDTQYF
>TRBD1|TRBV7-6|few|TRBJ2-1
TGTGCCAGCAGCTTCAGGGACAGCCCCGAGAGAAATGAGCAGTTCTTC
CASSFRDSPERNEQFF
>TRBD1|TRBV28|.|TRBJ1-1
TGTGCCAGCAGTTTGGCCTGGACAGGGATGAACACTGAAGCTTTCTTT
CASSLAWTGMNTEAFF
>.|TRBV18|.|TRBJ1-4
TGTGCCAGCTCACCACCGAGACAGGCCGCGGGTGATGAAAAACTGTTTTTT
CASSPPRQAAGDEKLFF
>.|TRBV7-9|.|TRBJ2-7
TGTGCCAGCAGCCGACAGACCTACGAGCAGTACTTC
CASSRQTYEQYF
>TRBD2|TRBV7-9|.|TRBJ2-5
TGTGCCAGCAGCTCCCCCACTAGCGGGGGCTGGGAGACCCAGTACTTC
CASSSPTSGGWETQYF
>.|TRBV12-3/TRBV12-4|many|TRBJ1-2
TGTGCCAGCACTCCGGGGCGCCCCGGGACTCATGGCTACACCTTC
CASTPGRPGTHGYTF
>.|TRBV27|.|TRBJ2-1
TGTGCCAGCAGTAAGTCTCTCCGGAGCTCCTACAATGAGCAGTTCTTC
CASSKSLRSSYNEQFF
>.|TRBV24-1|few|TRBJ2-1
TGTGCCACCAGTGATTCCCCCTCTTTCAACGGGCAGTTCTTC
CATSDSPSFNGQFF
>TRBD1|TRBV9|.|TRBJ2-3
TGTGCCAGCAGCGTTTCCGGGACAGCCACAGATACGCAGTATTTT
CASSVSGTATDTQYF
>.|TRBV20-1|.|TRBJ2-1
TGCAGTGCCCTAGCCCTAGAGGGGGGATCCTACAATGAGCAGTTCTTC
CSALALEGGSYNEQFF